The TCR beta chain described here comes from a study of T cells after yellow fever vaccination. Study-wide results and limits: Bulk-population clonotypes that are abundant could appear as contaminants in FACS-sorted repertoires. Only a minor proportion of clonotypes was detected across both CD4 and CD8 compartments. A faster peak, day 5 versus 15, was reached by the weaker secondary response.

Concerning this clonotype: Its specificity is unknown.

The 5'RACE template-switching step produced TCR cDNA and added a universal primer site and UMIs. TCRdb re-called the 5' RACE reads through MiXCR, storing one row per CDR3 protein. The repertoire holds a few hundred thousand distinct CDR3 sequences, less than 9.5% seen once, with approximately 15% in the top ten. This CDR3 spans 14 amino acids. The V end was cut by 5 bases, the J end by 5 bases, with 15 bases between. CDR1 is SGHTA and CDR2 is FQGTGA in the germline V gene. The starting material was PBMCs, obtained more than 35 days after the first yellow fever vaccination. This TCR was sampled from a man aged 18 to 30 who received the YFV17D yellow fever vaccine. The rearrangement uses TRBV7-3 and TRBJ2-5, with D possibly being TRBD1 (5 bases). CDR3 nucleotides: TGTGCCAGCAGCCCCCAGGGCCGCCTGGAGACCCAGTACTTC. Its translation: CASSPQGRLETQYF.